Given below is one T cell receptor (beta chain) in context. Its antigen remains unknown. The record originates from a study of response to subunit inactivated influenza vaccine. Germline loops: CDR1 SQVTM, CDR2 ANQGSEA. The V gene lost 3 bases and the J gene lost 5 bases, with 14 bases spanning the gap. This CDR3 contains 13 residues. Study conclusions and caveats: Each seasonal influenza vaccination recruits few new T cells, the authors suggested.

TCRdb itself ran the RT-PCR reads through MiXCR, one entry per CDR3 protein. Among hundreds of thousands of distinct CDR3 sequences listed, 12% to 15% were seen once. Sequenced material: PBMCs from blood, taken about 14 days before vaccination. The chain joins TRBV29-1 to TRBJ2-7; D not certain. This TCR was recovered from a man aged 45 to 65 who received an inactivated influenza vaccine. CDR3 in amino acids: CSVEESATDEQYF. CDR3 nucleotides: TGCAGCGTTGAGGAAAGTGCAACCGACGAGCAGTACTTC.